These 5 T cell receptor beta chains were sequenced from one sample in a study of T cells after posttransplantation cyclophosphamide. Generated by immunoSEQ multiplex PCR, the TCRdb table keeps only in-frame clones and is missing some. There are about 33,000 clones in the sample, none observed a single time. Specimen: PBMCs. Receptor source: a woman aged 25 to 39 in good health and a related stem cell transplant donor.

This clone has a handful of counts. V is TRBV6-5 and J is TRBJ1-2, with D possibly being TRBD1 (5 bases). Trimming left V 0 bases short and J 4 bases short, with 12 bases between. The CDR3 sequence is 15 residues long. The germline gives CDR1 MNHEY, CDR2 SVGAGI. The CDR3 DNA follows: TGTGCCAGCAGTTACTCGGGCAGGGAAGGCTATGGCTACACCTTC. Translation: CASSYSGREGYGYTF.

This clone was seen many times. The chain has TRBV19 and TRBJ2-2; 8 bases match TRBD2. V lost 5 bases, J lost 4 bases, and 15 bases stayed unmatched. CDR1 and CDR2 from the germline V gene are LNHDA and SQIVND (reference sequence). The CDR3 is made up of 18 amino acids. CDR3: CASSAQSPGLGPTGELFF. In nucleotides, the CDR3 is TGTGCCAGTAGTGCCCAAAGCCCGGGACTAGGTCCCACCGGGGAGCTGTTTTTT.

The rearrangement uses TRBV4-2 and TRBJ1-2; 10 bases align to TRBD1. CDR3 size: 16 residues. J was trimmed by 3 bases and V by 3 bases; bases with no gene match: 7. Germline assignment: CDR1 LGHNA and CDR2 YNFKEQ. The CDR3 region is CASSHPPGQGHYGYTF. In nucleotides, the CDR3 is TGTGCCAGCAGCCACCCCCCGGGACAGGGGCACTATGGCTACACCTTC.

The table lists this clone with many counts. The chain recombines TRBV10-3 with TRBJ1-1, with D possibly TRBD1 on 5 matching bases. This CDR3 has 14 residues. Germline-derived CDR1 and CDR2 are ENHRY and SYGVKD. V lost 9 bases, J lost 11 bases, and 25 bases lay in between. Written as DNA, the CDR3 is TGTGCCATTGGGTCGTGGAGTGGGGCCGGGAGGGCTTTCTTT. It translates to CAIGSWSGAGRAFF.

The chain couples TRBV23-1 to TRBJ1-5; 9 positions agree with TRBD1. TRBV23-1 is an open reading frame, and its role is uncertain. The CDR3 has 14 amino acids. The V gene end was trimmed by 4 bases and the J gene end by 9 bases; junction bases not matched to a gene: 7. The CDR3 nucleotides are TGCGCCAGCAGTCCGACAGGGGGTGCATCGCCCCAGCATTTT. Translated: CASSPTGGASPQHF.